One and the same sample provided the 29 T cell receptor beta chains below, sequenced in a study of T cells in women clearing cervical HPV infection. Method: immunoSEQ multiplex PCR; TCRdb's copy keeps in-frame clones and lacks some. The record lists fewer than 15,000 clones, of which the ten most abundant hold roughly 9.4%. The sequenced sample was blood buffy coat. These receptors all come from a woman between 18 and 75 years old with a cervical HPV16 infection that either progressed to CIN3+ or cleared (not recorded which).

About this clone itself: The read finishes 3 residues shy of the CDR3 end, and the germline J gene is used to complete it. The chain uses TRBV6-2 or TRBV6-3 and TRBJ2-3; 9 bases map to TRBD2. The V gene's germline CDR1 is MNHEY and CDR2 SVGEGT. The CDR3 consists of 16 residues. The CDR3 loop is CASRIGGGALPETQYF. Incomplete CDR3 DNA: TGTGCCAGCAGAATAGGCGGGGGGGCCCTTCCGGAGACG.

Remarks on this clone: Sequencing ends 3 residues short of the CDR3 end; the germline J gene provides the rest. J is TRBJ2-1 and V is TRBV19; 8 nucleotides match TRBD2. The CDR3 is 16 residues long. Looked up from germline, CDR1 is LNHDA and CDR2 is SQIVND (reference sequence). The J segment lost 4 bases and the V segment lost 10 bases, leaving 15 bases of the junction unmatched. CDR3 sequence reads: CATDTQDSGVYNEQFF. Incomplete CDR3 DNA: TGTGCCACGGACACCCAGGATAGCGGGGTGTACAATGAG.

Note on this clone: From the germline J gene comes the end of the CDR3, since the read stops 3 residues before it. The genes are TRBV20-1 and TRBJ1-1; the D is unclear. This CDR3 comprises 13 residues. The germline V gene has CDR1 DFQATT and CDR2 SNEGSKA (reference sequence). Trimming removed 0 bases from V and 4 bases from J, with 9 bases in between. Here the CDR3 reads CSARDSGSTEAFF. The DNA read from the CDR3 is TGCAGTGCTAGAGATAGCGGCTCCACTGAA.

Of note for this clone: The read finishes 3 residues shy of the CDR3 end, and the germline J gene is used to complete it. The chain recombines TRBV18 with TRBJ2-1; TRBD2 matches at 14 bases. V was clipped by 2 bases and J by 0 bases; unmatched bases: 6. This CDR3 region has 19 residues. CDR1 is KGHSH, CDR2 LQKENI, per germline. CDR3 region: CASSPMGLAGDRSYNEQFF. The CDR3 DNA, read in part, is TGTGCCAGCTCACCAATGGGACTAGCGGGGGACCGCTCCTACAATGAG.

About this clone itself: The read is 3 residues too short to cover the CDR3 end, so that end is filled in from the germline J gene. This chain uses TRBV4-1 with TRBJ2-3, with 8 bases identical to TRBD1. This CDR3 is 17 amino acids long. The germline V gene encodes CDR1 MGHRA and CDR2 YSYEKL. V shed 1 base and J 2 bases; nucleotides not matched to a gene: 8. The CDR3 protein is CASSQAASGGITDTQYF. The covered CDR3 bases are TGCGCCAGCAGCCAAGCTGCATCAGGGGGCATCACAGATACG.

A remark on this clone: Sequencing ends 3 residues short of the CDR3 end; the germline J gene provides the rest. The chain has TRBV30 and TRBJ2-3; no clear D gene. Trimming pared 2 bases from V and 6 bases from J, leaving 6 bases between. Looked up from germline, CDR1 is GTSNPN and CDR2 is SVGIG (reference sequence). The CDR3 extends over 11 amino acids. The part of the CDR3 DNA that was read is TGTGCCTGGAGTACGAGCGATACG. As protein: CAWSTSDT. The entire CDR3 is CAWSTSDTQYF.

On this clone itself: Read data end 3 residues before the CDR3 end; the end is taken from the germline J gene. This chain joins TRBV18 and TRBJ1-3; maybe TRBD1 (5 bases). CDR1 KGHSH and CDR2 LQKENI come from the germline V gene. Trimming removed 4 bases at V and 6 bases at J, with 13 bases between. The CDR3 length is 14 residues. The CDR3: CASSLSGSENTIYF. The sequenced part of the CDR3 DNA is TGTGCCAGCTCACTGTCAGGGAGCGAAAACACC. The whole variable domain, remainder taken from reference TRBV18 and TRBJ1-3, is NAGVMQNPRHLVRRRGQEARLRCSPMKGHSHVYWYRQLPEEGLKFMVYLQKENIIDESGMPKERFSAEFPKEGPSILRIQQVVRGDSAAYFCASSLSGSENTIYFGEGSWLTVV.

The CDR3 DNA, read in part, is TGTGCCAGCTCACTCTTCGACTCGGGGGCTAATGAAAAA. Translated: CASSLFDSGANEK. The full CDR3 is CASSLFDSGANEKLFF. The chain employs TRBV18 and TRBJ1-4, with a possible D match to TRBD1 (5 bases). The read stops 3 residues short of the end of the CDR3; the missing end is completed from the germline J gene. Deletions cut 4 bases from V and 3 bases from J, with 15 bases between. The CDR3 has 16 residues. Germline V gene sequence: CDR1 KGHSH, CDR2 LQKENI. The full variable domain, rest sourced from reference TRBV18 and TRBJ1-4, is NAGVMQNPRHLVRRRGQEARLRCSPMKGHSHVYWYRQLPEEGLKFMVYLQKENIIDESGMPKERFSAEFPKEGPSILRIQQVVRGDSAAYFCASSLFDSGANEKLFFGSGTQLSVL.

The CDR3 sequence is CASSLQGALPPGANVLFF. CDR3 DNA (partial): TGTGCCAGCAGCCTTCAGGGGGCGCTTCCCCCTGGGGCCAACGTA. This rearrangement joins TRBV13 to TRBJ1-4; TRBD1 matches at 8 bases. The sequenced fragment ends 3 residues before the CDR3 boundary, so the rest is inferred from the germline J gene. The CDR3 has 18 amino acids. Germline V lookup: CDR1 PRHDT, CDR2 FYEKMQ (reference sequence).

Comments on this clone: The junction does not match germline at one end; this may be a read error. The read comes to an end 3 residues before the CDR3 does, leaving the germline J gene to fill in the end. The rearrangement links TRBV4-2 to TRBJ2-1; 7 bases are shared with TRBD1. The CDR3 runs to 17 residues. CDR1 LGHNA and CDR2 YNFKEQ come from the germline V gene. The CDR3 region is CASSQGIPGQVGNEQFF. The part of the CDR3 DNA that was read is TGCGCCAGCAGCCAAGGGATCCCCGGACAGGTTGGGAATGAG.

This clone is labeled medium-sized based on frequency. The read falls 3 residues short of the CDR3 end, and the missing part is taken from the germline J gene. The J gene is TRBJ2-1, the V gene TRBV7-2; tentatively, D is TRBD2 (6 bases). V lost 0 bases to trimming and J lost 9 bases, with 9 bases between them. The CDR3 is 13 residues long. Germline V CDR1 and CDR2: SGHTA, FQGNSA. The chain's CDR3 is CASSLAGGREQFF. CDR3 bases read: TGTGCCAGCAGCTTAGCGGGGGGTCGTGAG.

On this clone itself: A read error may account for a junction end that differs from germline. The read halts 3 residues ahead of the CDR3 end, with the missing end drawn from the germline J gene. This sample also contains other DNA sequences that code for the same CDR3. The V call is TRBV7-3, the J call TRBJ1-3; D might be TRBD1 (5 bases). This CDR3 spans 14 amino acids. Germline loops: CDR1 SGHTA, CDR2 FQGTGA. The CDR3 spells CASSLSGPGNTIYF. The sequenced part of the CDR3 DNA is TGTGCCAGCAGCTTGTCAGGGCCTGGAAACACG.

In the case of this clone: The read comes to an end 3 residues before the CDR3 does, leaving the germline J gene to fill in the end. V usage is TRBV20-1 and J usage is TRBJ2-1, with a weak D call TRBD1 (7 bases). This CDR3 contains 17 residues. V dropped 4 bases and J dropped 8 bases, with 27 bases sitting between them. CDR1 is DFQATT, CDR2 SNEGSKA, per germline (reference sequence). The DNA read from the CDR3 is TGCAGTGCTACTCCCTTCGGGGGCCAGGGGGGTCTTCATGAG. Amino acid sequence: CSATPFGGQGGLHE. In full, the CDR3 is CSATPFGGQGGLHEQFF.

A remark on this clone: The sequenced fragment ends 3 residues before the CDR3 boundary, so the rest is inferred from the germline J gene. The chain uses TRBV5-1 and TRBJ1-1; D gene unclear. From germline, CDR1 is SGHRS and CDR2 YFSETQ. The CDR3 loop spans 16 amino acids. Trimming took 0 bases from V and 5 from J, leaving 17 bases between them. The CDR3: CASSLDHREVGTEAFF. Incomplete CDR3 DNA: TGCGCCAGCAGCTTGGACCACCGCGAGGTCGGGACTGAA.

Regarding this clone: The read falls 3 residues short of the CDR3 end, and the missing part is taken from the germline J gene. The rearrangement joins TRBV5-1 to TRBJ1-5; TRBD1 matches at 7 bases. Per the germline V gene, CDR1 is SGHRS and CDR2 is YFSETQ. This CDR3 has 17 amino acids. Trimming took 0 bases from V and 5 from J; bases not matched to a gene: 11. The chain's CDR3 is CASSLGLGGGLDQPQHF. The part of the CDR3 DNA that was read is TGCGCCAGCAGCTTGGGGCTGGGAGGGGGCTTGGATCAGCCC.

As to this clone: The CDR3 extends 3 residues past the end of the read, so its final part is completed from the germline J gene. The chain couples TRBV6-1 to TRBJ1-6, with no clear D. Germline V CDR1 and CDR2: MNHNS, SASEGT. The germline V and J ends were trimmed by 6 bases and 7 bases, with 22 bases remaining between them. This CDR3 has 17 residues. The CDR3 reads CASSERIWIAGNSPLHF. The CDR3 DNA, read in part, is TGTGCCAGCAGCGAAAGGATATGGATCGCGGGCAATTCACCC.

Notes on this clone: One end of the junction fails to match germline, which may point to a read error. The read terminates 3 residues ahead of where the CDR3 ends, so the germline J gene completes it. V usage is TRBV4-2 and J usage is TRBJ1-6, with 7 nucleotides matching TRBD1. There are 16 residues in the CDR3. The germline CDR1 and CDR2 sequences are LGHNA and YNFKEQ. The part of the CDR3 DNA that was read is TGCGCCAGCAGCCAAGATGGCAGGGGGTGGAATTCACCC. This translates into CASSQDGRGWNSP. The whole CDR3 is CASSQDGRGWNSPLHF.

As regards this clone: The read finishes 3 residues shy of the CDR3 end, and the germline J gene is used to complete it. V and J are TRBV2 and TRBJ2-7; D is uncertain. V dropped 6 bases and J dropped 5 bases, with 8 bases sitting between them. CDR1 SNHLY and CDR2 FYNNEI come from the germline V gene. The CDR3 extends over 11 amino acids. Partial CDR3 DNA: TGTGCCAGCAGCCGCCGGGACGAG. It codes for CASSRRDE. The CDR3 in full is CASSRRDEQYF.

With regard to this clone: The CDR3 end is not reached by the read, which stops 3 residues before it; the germline J gene fills it in. The chain has TRBV20-1 and TRBJ1-4, with TRBD1 identical over 7 bases. Germline CDR1 is DFQATT and CDR2 is SNEGSKA (reference sequence). After removal of 6 bases from V and 6 bases from J, the junction contained 7 bases not matched to a gene. The CDR3 is 13 amino acids. The sequenced CDR3 bases are TGCAGTGCAAGACAGGGAGGTGATGAAAAA. This gives the protein CSARQGGDEK. The complete CDR3 reads CSARQGGDEKLFF.

As concerns this clone: With the read ending 3 residues before the CDR3 end, the germline J gene is used to fill in that end. This sequence joins TRBV20-1 and TRBJ1-6; 11 nucleotides align to TRBD1. The V gene end was trimmed by 3 bases and the J gene end by 4 bases; junction bases not matched to a gene: 11. Germline values: CDR1 DFQATT, CDR2 SNEGSKA (reference sequence). The CDR3 has 18 amino acids. This CDR3 is CSARDRGRAAIYNSPLHF. CDR3 bases read: TGCAGTGCTAGGGACAGGGGGCGAGCCGCAATATATAATTCACCC.

In regard to this clone: The sequenced fragment ends 3 residues before the CDR3 boundary, so the rest is inferred from the germline J gene. This chain joins TRBV5-4 and TRBJ1-4, with D possibly TRBD1 on 5 matching bases. This CDR3 is 16 amino acids long. Germline V gene data show CDR1 as SGHNT and CDR2 as YYREEE (reference sequence). Trimming cost V 0 bases and J 8 bases, with 17 bases left between them. Here the CDR3 reads CASSLDRGKGGEKLFF. The DNA read from the CDR3 is TGTGCCAGCAGCTTGGACCGGGGGAAAGGAGGGGAAAAA. Supplemented by reference TRBV5-4 and TRBJ1-4, the full variable domain reads ETGVTQSPTHLIKTRGQQVTLRCSSQSGHNTVSWYQQALGQGPQFIFQYYREEENGRGNFPPRFSGLQFPNYSSELNVNALELDDSALYLCASSLDRGKGGEKLFFGSGTQLSVL.

Details on this clone: The observed sequence ends 3 residues before the CDR3 terminus, with the missing tail filled in from the germline J gene. This rearrangement joins TRBV2 to TRBJ2-1; the match to TRBD2 covers 9 bases. The CDR3 length is 15 residues. CDR1 is SNHLY and CDR2 is FYNNEI in the germline V gene. Trimming removed 4 bases from V and 4 bases from J; junction bases left unmatched: 5. The CDR3 loop is CASSVAGGPYNEQFF. The DNA read from the CDR3 is TGTGCCAGCAGTGTGGCGGGGGGGCCTTACAATGAG.

As for this clone: Read coverage stops 3 residues before the CDR3 terminus; the germline J gene supplies the remainder. The J gene is TRBJ1-2, the V gene TRBV5-1; D is ambiguous. V gave up 4 bases and J gave up 2 bases, with 9 bases separating them. The V gene's germline CDR1 is SGHRS and CDR2 YFSETQ. The CDR3 is made up of 13 amino acids. CDR3 bases read: TGCGCCAGCAGCGAAACCAGAAACTATGGC. Translated, it gives CASSETRNYG. The CDR3, in full, reads CASSETRNYGYTF.

Worth noting for this clone: Read coverage stops 3 residues before the CDR3 terminus; the germline J gene supplies the remainder. V usage is TRBV19 and J usage is TRBJ2-5, with D tentatively TRBD2 (5 bases). CDR1 LNHDA and CDR2 SQIVND come from the germline V gene (reference sequence). Trimming cost V 5 bases and J 5 bases, with 12 bases left between them. CDR3 length: 13 residues. Partial CDR3 DNA: TGTGCCAGTAGTGTCCGGGGTTCGGAGACC. Translated, it gives CASSVRGSET. The full-length CDR3 reads as CASSVRGSETQYF.

The sequenced part of the CDR3 DNA is TGTGCCAGCAGCTTAAACGGGCTTGAGGGGGAGACC. Its protein is CASSLNGLEGET. The complete CDR3 protein is CASSLNGLEGETQYF. This sequence joins TRBV7-2 and TRBJ2-5; D may match TRBD1 or TRBD2 (5 bases each). Coverage ceases 3 residues before the CDR3 finishes, and the germline J gene fills in the end. Germline-derived CDR1 and CDR2 are SGHTA and FQGNSA. The V end lost 2 bases, the J end lost 5 bases, and 15 bases lay between the germline ends. The CDR3 has 15 amino acids.

As for this clone: Read sequence stops 3 residues before the CDR3 end, and the germline J gene provides the missing end. The gene calls are TRBV7-2 and TRBJ2-3; 13 bases line up with TRBD2. Germline V lookup: CDR1 SGHTA, CDR2 FQGNSA. This CDR3 comprises 14 residues. The CDR3: CASSSGLAGEAQYF. The part of the CDR3 DNA that was read is TGTGCCAGCAGCTCCGGACTAGCGGGAGAGGCG.

Concerning this clone itself: The read terminates 3 residues before the CDR3 end, so the remaining end is supplied by the germline J gene. J is TRBJ1-1 and V is TRBV18, with 7 bases fitting TRBD1. There are 15 residues in the CDR3. From germline, CDR1 is KGHSH and CDR2 LQKENI. The V gene end was trimmed by 3 bases and the J gene end by 4 bases; junction bases not matched to a gene: 8. CDR3 DNA (partial): TGTGCCAGCTCACCTCTAGGGGGCGAGGTCACTGAA. Amino acids: CASSPLGGEVTE. From start to end, the CDR3 is CASSPLGGEVTEAFF.

Points on this clone: The observed sequence ends 3 residues before the CDR3 terminus, with the missing tail filled in from the germline J gene. The chain combines TRBV19 with TRBJ1-5, with 12 bases that match TRBD1. V lost 1 base to trimming and J lost 6 bases; unmatched junction nucleotides: 7. The CDR3 spans 17 residues. Looked up from germline, CDR1 is LNHDA and CDR2 is SQIVND (reference sequence). The covered CDR3 bases are TGTGCCAGTAGTATAGTCTCCGGGACAGGGGGCGTTCAGCCC. Protein sequence: CASSIVSGTGGVQP. The full-length CDR3 reads as CASSIVSGTGGVQPQHF.

The covered CDR3 bases are TGTGCCAGCAGCCAAGTACGGGGGGGTGAG. Residues: CASSQVRGGE. The full CDR3 is CASSQVRGGEQFF. This chain connects TRBV14 to TRBJ2-1; 8 nucleotides align to TRBD2. The CDR3 end falls 3 residues outside the read, so it is completed with the germline J gene. V trimming: 1 base; J trimming: 9 bases; junction bases outside the gene matches: 2. CDR3 length: 13 amino acids. Per the germline V gene, CDR1 is SGHDN and CDR2 is FVKESK.